The 3 T cell receptor beta chains below come from one sample, sequenced in a study of blood T cells in healthy people across ages. A second PCR, run for about 6 to 12 cycles, used a sample-barcoded 5' primer plus a J-beta primer mix. TCRdb called the 5' RACE reads again in MiXCR, with one record for every CDR3 protein. The data show 700,000 or so distinct CDR3 sequences, around two fifths seen once. Sequenced input: blood. These receptors were obtained from a man of 80 years or more in good health.

This clonotype was seen more than once but under ten times. The V gene is TRBV2, the J gene TRBJ1-4; D perhaps matches TRBD1 (5 bases). V was cut by 2 bases and J by 8 bases, with 9 bases left in between. CDR1 is SNHLY and CDR2 is FYNNEI in the germline V gene. The CDR3 spans 13 residues. DNA for the CDR3: TGTGCCAGCAGTGAAATCCGGACAGAAAAACTGTTTTTT. This encodes CASSEIRTEKLFF. Looking up the rest from reference TRBV2 and TRBJ1-4 gives the full variable domain: EPEVTQTPSHQVTQMGQEVILRCVPISNHLYFYWYRQILGQKVEFLVSFYNNEISEKSEIFDDQFSVERPDGSNFTLKIRSTKLEDSAMYFCASSEIRTEKLFFGSGTQLSVL.

This clonotype was detected a few times. The chain recombines TRBV6-6 with TRBJ2-7, with 14 bases identical to TRBD2. V dropped 6 bases and J dropped 12; count of bases not matched to a gene: 7. The CDR3 has 13 residues. CDR1 MNHNY and CDR2 SVGAGI come from the germline V gene (reference sequence). DNA of the CDR3: TGTGCCAGCAGCCAGGGACTAGCGGGAGCGTCGTACTTC. It codes for CASSQGLAGASYF.

This clonotype was picked up one time. The gene calls are TRBV30 and TRBJ2-5; tentatively, D is TRBD1 (5 bases). Between the trimmed V and J ends, which lost 2 bases and 7 bases, there was a span of 17 bases. The CDR3 contains 14 residues. Germline loops: CDR1 GTSNPN, CDR2 SVGIG (reference sequence). Here the CDR3 reads CAWSIIGHPGTQYF. The CDR3, as DNA: TGTGCCTGGAGTATAATTGGACATCCGGGGACCCAGTACTTC.